This T cell receptor beta chain was sequenced for a study of identical twins. The study's findings and limits: Zero-insertion analyses could be partly confounded by invariant MAIT and iNKT cells.

The CDR3 is made up of 15 amino acids. V was pared by 3 bases and J by 2 bases, with 16 bases between. The V gene's germline CDR1 is DFQATT and CDR2 SNEGSKA (reference sequence). TCRdb itself ran the 5' RACE reads through MiXCR, one entry per CDR3 protein. The sample shows some 790,000 distinct CDR3 sequences, approximately 18% of them seen only once. No donor was unhealthy or non-Caucasian. This clonotype came up a few times. The target antigen is unknown. The same sample was also used in a study of T cells expressing NK-cell markers. Per that study: Roughly 6 donors showed dominant NKG2C+ clonotypes comprising about 1.0-8% of their CD8+ T cells.

This sequence joins TRBV20-1 and TRBJ1-1; maybe TRBD1 (6 bases). The receptor was derived from a woman aged 18-29 years in good health. Sequenced input: PBMCs. CDR3 region: CSASSTGMVNTEAFF. The CDR3 nucleotides read TGCAGTGCTAGTAGCACAGGGATGGTCAACACTGAAGCTTTCTTT.